Following are 25 T cell receptor beta chains from one sample sequenced in a study of CD8 T cell repertoires and HIV-1 epitope variants. Using immunoSEQ multiplex PCR, the repertoire was profiled, and TCRdb retains in-frame clones only, with some absent. The sample lists fewer than 7,500 clones, about two thirds occurring once. No antigen has been identified for these receptors. The sequencing input was cultured CD8+ T cells derived from PBMCs. The receptors were sampled from a male donor with HIV.

The J gene is TRBJ2-7, the V gene TRBV29-1; possible D gene TRBD1, 5 bases. The CDR3 runs to 13 residues. Trimming took 7 bases from V and 5 from J, leaving 18 bases between them. From germline, CDR1 is SQVTM and CDR2 ANQGSEA. CDR3 protein: CSGTGVKDDEQYF. DNA for the CDR3: TGCAGCGGTACAGGCGTCAAGGACGACGAGCAGTACTTC.

The chain is built from TRBV7-8 and TRBJ2-1, with unresolved D. Trimming removed 1 base from V and 0 bases from J, with 13 bases in between. The germline CDR1 and CDR2 sequences are SGHVS and FQNEAQ. This CDR3 has 17 amino acids. The DNA of the CDR3 is TGTGCCAGCAGCTTAGTAATCGGCAGGTCCTCCTACAATGAGCAGTTCTTC. Its translation: CASSLVIGRSSYNEQFF.

The chain combines TRBV2 with TRBJ2-7; 9 bases map to TRBD1. Per the germline V gene, CDR1 is SNHLY and CDR2 is FYNNEI. The CDR3 contains 15 residues. The V segment lost 3 bases and the J segment 5 bases; nucleotides outside the gene matches: 8. CDR3 in DNA: TGTGCCAGCAGTGAGGCGTTCGGGACAGGGAACGAGCAGTACTTC. As protein: CASSEAFGTGNEQYF.

CDR3 DNA: TGTGCCAGCAGAGGGACACGGGGAGTCGATCAGCCCCAGCATTTT. It codes for CASRGTRGVDQPQHF. The chain has TRBV2 and TRBJ1-5; tentative D call: TRBD1 (6 bases). V was pared by 6 bases and J by 5 bases, with 17 bases between. This CDR3 region has 15 residues. The germline V gene has CDR1 SNHLY and CDR2 FYNNEI. Full variable domain (outside the CDR3, taken from reference TRBV2 and TRBJ1-5): EPEVTQTPSHQVTQMGQEVILRCVPISNHLYFYWYRQILGQKVEFLVSFYNNEISEKSEIFDDQFSVERPDGSNFTLKIRSTKLEDSAMYFCASRGTRGVDQPQHFGDGTRLSIL.

The V call is TRBV7-8, the J call TRBJ2-5; 8 bases fit TRBD2. Trimming removed 5 bases from V and 5 bases from J; junction bases left unmatched: 4. This CDR3 contains 13 residues. CDR1 is SGHVS and CDR2 is FQNEAQ in the germline V gene. In DNA, the CDR3 is TGTGCCAGCAGCCCCGGACTAGCTGAGACCCAGTACTTC. This codes for CASSPGLAETQYF.

This clone was picked up one time. This chain joins TRBV6-1 and TRBJ1-4; D is unclear. Trimming shortened V by 9 bases and J by 13 bases, and 21 bases separated the two germline ends. The CDR3 is 13 amino acids. Germline V gene lookup returns CDR1 MNHNS and CDR2 SASEGT. The CDR3 nucleotides are TGTGCCAGTAGAGGGCCCCCGGGGTACAGACTGTTTTTT. It encodes CASRGPPGYRLFF.

The CDR3 DNA follows: TGTGCCAGCTCACCGGGCTCGACAGATGGGTATAGCAATCAGCCCCAGCATTTT. This gives the protein CASSPGSTDGYSNQPQHF. This chain connects TRBV18 to TRBJ1-5; D may be TRBD1 (5 bases). The V and J ends lost 3 bases and 0 bases respectively, with 18 bases between them. CDR3 length equals 18 residues. In germline, CDR1 is KGHSH, CDR2 LQKENI.

This sequence joins TRBV7-9 and TRBJ1-3; D uncertain. From germline, CDR1 is SEHNR and CDR2 FQNEAQ (reference sequence). V was trimmed by 2 bases and J by 1 base, leaving 9 bases between them. The CDR3 spans 15 residues. CDR3 sequence: CASSLSVSSGNTIYF. CDR3 coding DNA: TGTGCCAGCAGCTTATCAGTTTCGTCTGGAAACACCATATATTTT.

This clone turned up a few times. The chain couples TRBV28 to TRBJ2-1; 9 bases match TRBD2. CDR3 length equals 13 residues. CDR1 is MDHEN and CDR2 is SYDVKM in the germline V gene. With V trimmed by 5 bases and J by 9 bases, 5 bases remained unmatched. CDR3 in DNA: TGTGCCAGCAGTATTCTAGCGGGATCTGAGCAGTTCTTC. Its protein is CASSILAGSEQFF.

This chain connects TRBV14 to TRBJ2-1; D call uncertain. Germline V lookup: CDR1 SGHDN, CDR2 FVKESK. The CDR3 covers 13 residues. The V end was cut by 3 bases, the J end by 9 bases, with 12 bases between. The CDR3 region is CASSQVRRTEQFF. DNA of the CDR3: TGTGCCAGCAGCCAGGTACGGCGTACTGAGCAGTTCTTC.

This clone was seen only a few times. The rearrangement joins TRBV5-4 to TRBJ1-2, with D tentatively TRBD1 (5 bases). Germline-derived CDR1 and CDR2 are SGHNT and YYREEE (reference sequence). V was trimmed by 0 bases and J by 3 bases, leaving 9 bases between them. This CDR3 is built from 14 residues. DNA for the CDR3: TGTGCCAGCAGCTTGGCTCAGGGAGACTATGGCTACACCTTC. Its translation: CASSLAQGDYGYTF.

The chain combines TRBV19 with TRBJ1-1; maybe TRBD1 (5 bases). The CDR3 has 13 amino acids. V gave up 8 bases and J gave up 5 bases, with 15 bases separating them. CDR1 LNHDA and CDR2 SQIVND come from the germline V gene (reference sequence). The CDR3 reads CASGNRQNTEAFF. CDR3 nucleotide sequence: TGTGCCAGTGGGAACCGACAGAATACTGAAGCTTTCTTT.

V is TRBV28 and J is TRBJ2-1; the match to TRBD1 covers 7 bases. J lost 4 bases, V lost 7 bases, and 10 bases had no gene match. Germline CDR1 is MDHEN and CDR2 is SYDVKM. The CDR3 extends over 15 amino acids. The CDR3 DNA sequence: TGTGCCAGCACCAAGGGGACAGACGATTACAATGAGCAGTTCTTC. It yields the protein CASTKGTDDYNEQFF.

This chain links TRBV19 with TRBJ2-3; either TRBD1 or TRBD2 may supply D (5 bases each). Germline CDR1 LNHDA, CDR2 SQIVND (reference sequence). This CDR3 has 15 residues. Trimming took off 3 bases at V and 6 bases at J, with 16 bases between the two ends. The CDR3: CASSIGPAEGDTQYF. CDR3 DNA sequence: TGTGCCAGTAGTATCGGACCTGCCGAGGGGGATACGCAGTATTTT.

There are a few counts of this clone. The gene calls are TRBV4-2 and TRBJ1-1; 7 bases fit TRBD1. CDR1 is LGHNA and CDR2 is YNFKEQ in the germline V gene. The length of the CDR3 is 15 residues. After removal of 1 base from V and 3 bases from J, the junction contained 5 bases not matched to a gene. CDR3 loop: CASSQVPTGDTEAFF. CDR3 sequence (DNA): TGTGCCAGCAGCCAAGTCCCTACAGGGGACACTGAAGCTTTCTTT.

This chain joins TRBV28 and TRBJ2-3, with D uncertain. The length of the CDR3 is 14 residues. From germline, CDR1 is MDHEN and CDR2 SYDVKM. Trimming took 1 base from V and 0 from J, leaving 5 bases between them. The CDR3 nucleotides are TGTGCCAGCAGTTTATCGACTAGCACAGATACGCAGTATTTT. Protein product: CASSLSTSTDTQYF.

The chain carries TRBV25-1 and TRBJ2-5; tentatively, D is TRBD2 (6 bases). The CDR3 spans 16 residues. Germline lookup yields CDR1 MGHDK and CDR2 SYGVNS. V was pared by 8 bases and J by 2 bases, with 21 bases between. CDR3 residues: CASSRGPAGDQETQYF. CDR3 nucleotides: TGTGCCAGCTCCCGAGGGCCAGCGGGTGATCAAGAGACCCAGTACTTC.

The chain combines TRBV28 with TRBJ1-5; no reliable D call. The ends were cut back, 2 bases at V and 1 base at J, with 6 bases in the middle. Germline loops: CDR1 MDHEN, CDR2 SYDVKM. The CDR3 extends over 14 amino acids. CDR3 DNA sequence: TGTGCCAGCAGTTTACTTGTGAGCAATCAGCCCCAGCATTTT. Encoded protein: CASSLLVSNQPQHF.

This chain links TRBV4-1 with TRBJ1-3, with a weak D call TRBD1 (5 bases). This CDR3 region has 15 residues. Trimming removed 1 base from V and 0 bases from J, with 7 bases in between. The germline V gene has CDR1 MGHRA and CDR2 YSYEKL. CDR3 nucleotides: TGCGCCAGCAGCCAAGCTACAGGCTCTGGAAACACCATATATTTT. It yields the protein CASSQATGSGNTIYF.

This chain joins TRBV5-1 and TRBJ2-7; D uncertain. Trimming removed 4 bases at V and 2 bases at J, with 13 bases between. The germline V gene encodes CDR1 SGHRS and CDR2 YFSETQ. The CDR3 covers 14 residues. DNA of the CDR3: TGCGCCAGCAGCCCCCAATCGGGTACCTACGAGCAGTACTTC. Residues: CASSPQSGTYEQYF.

This clone came up a few times. The chain employs TRBV28 and TRBJ2-3; 9 bases align to TRBD1. With 5 bases clipped from V and 3 bases from J, the junction kept 9 bases outside the gene matches. The CDR3 is made up of 16 amino acids. From germline, CDR1 is MDHEN and CDR2 SYDVKM. The DNA for the CDR3 is TGTGCCAGCAGTCCGGCCCACAGGGGGCAGACAGATACGCAGTATTTT. It codes for CASSPAHRGQTDTQYF.

In DNA form, the CDR3 reads TGCGCCAGCAGCTTGACAGGGGGCGACACTGAAGCTTTCTTT. Translation: CASSLTGGDTEAFF. V is TRBV5-1 and J is TRBJ1-1; 9 nucleotides agree with TRBD1. The CDR3 runs to 14 residues. Looked up from germline, CDR1 is SGHRS and CDR2 is YFSETQ. The V and J ends lost 1 base and 3 bases, in that order; junction bases with no gene match: 1.

In this sample, this clone turned up once. This chain links TRBV28 with TRBJ2-1; possibly TRBD1 for D (5 bases). V was pared by 1 base and J by 0 bases, with 10 bases between. Looked up from germline, CDR1 is MDHEN and CDR2 is SYDVKM. The CDR3 sequence is 16 residues long. CDR3 bases: TGTGCCAGCAGTTTATACCAGGGAAGCTCCTACAATGAGCAGTTCTTC. Translated: CASSLYQGSSYNEQFF.

By sample share, this clone is large. A junction boundary mismatches the germline segment, possibly from a read error. The chain links TRBV5-6 to TRBJ1-2; 10 bases fit TRBD1. The CDR3 is made up of 14 amino acids. The germline V gene has CDR1 SGHDT and CDR2 YYEEEE. CDR3 in amino acids: CASSDPGTGVLGAF. The CDR3 nucleotides read TGTGCCAGCAGCGATCCCGGGACAGGGGTCCTCGGTGCCTTC.

The V and J genes are TRBV4-3 and TRBJ2-1; no reliable D call. Per germline, CDR1 LGHNA and CDR2 YSLEER. The ends were cut back, 1 base at V and 5 bases at J, with 9 bases in the middle. The length of the CDR3 is 14 residues. This CDR3 reads CASSQVATDNEQFF. The CDR3 DNA sequence: TGCGCCAGCAGCCAAGTAGCCACGGACAATGAGCAGTTCTTC.